This entry is about one T cell receptor beta chain. Its antigen remains unidentified. Produced via immunoSEQ multiplex PCR; TCRdb's table is partial and in-frame only. Of some 44,000 clones listed, around 88% were seen once; the top ten hold 35%. This sample was included in a study of OX40 agonist ivuxolimab in advanced cancers. Study at large: Dose-escalation subjects each had hepatocellular carcinoma, melanoma, renal cell or head and neck cancer. Study-level findings and limits: At 0.1 to 3.0 mg/kg, clonal expansion of CD4+ and CD8+ blood T cells had occurred by week 6. Average numbers of expanded clones were greater in CD8+ T cells than in CD4+.

Germline CDR1 SGHTA, CDR2 FQGTGA. Trimming at V came to 2 bases and at J to 4 bases, leaving 12 bases not matched to a gene. CDR3 length: 17 amino acids. The source material was CD4+ or CD8+ T cells sorted from blood, sampled in a trial of the OX40 agonist ivuxolimab. This TCR derives from an adult with an advanced solid tumor such as melanoma, head and neck, liver or kidney cancer. V and J are TRBV7-3 and TRBJ2-3; 7 bases map to TRBD1. The CDR3, as DNA: TGTGCCAGCAGCTTAGGCAGTACAGGGGTAGAGGCAGATACGCAGTATTTT. Translated, it gives CASSLGSTGVEADTQYF. The full variable domain, rest sourced from reference TRBV7-3 and TRBJ2-3, is GAGVSQTPSNKVTEKGKYVELRCDPISGHTALYWYRQSLGQGPEFLIYFQGTGAADDSGLPNDRFFAVRPEGSVSTLKIQRTERGDSAVYLCASSLGSTGVEADTQYFGPGTRLTVL.